This T cell receptor (beta chain) was obtained from a study of spatial heterogeneity in lung cancer (dated by TCRdb to between 2018 and 2021). In the study overall: Beta-chain transcripts were consistently detected in greater numbers than alpha-chain transcripts, which likely reflected higher beta-chain transcript abundance. In tumor regions, TCR transcript counts showed a strong correlation with a T cell transcriptional module score from matched bulk RNA-seq. In the raw uncorrected reads, each unique combination of TCR and UMI appeared more than ten times on average. In non-small cell lung cancer, the study quantitatively compared TCR alpha and beta repertoires across several tumor regions, matched nontumor lung, and blood. TCR repertoire features were related to nonsynonymous mutation counts determined by whole-exome sequencing of tumor tissue. Both alpha and beta chains were TCR-sequenced in about 240 tumor regions, under 70 matched nontumor lung samples and approximately 50 PBMC samples obtained at surgery.

What the time point label conveys for this sample: sample taken at primary tumor resection. Donors were 65 to 85 patients with early-stage, untreated non-small cell lung cancer from the lung TRACERx cohort. TCR sequencing used whole RNA extracted from tumor and nontumor lung tissue, or from cryopreserved PBMC samples, without cell sorting. Patients were selected for TCR sequencing only if sufficient RNA was available from at least two tumor regions. A lung pathologist reviewed the tumor and adjacent nontumor lung specimens before the specimens were selected. To prepare the library, 5' RACE was applied. For sequencing, a NextSeq 500 was employed. In the TCR library protocol, a unique molecular identifier was attached to each TCR cDNA molecule so that PCR and sequencing errors could be corrected. The authors' pipeline ran thus. TCR identification, UMI-based error correction and CDR3 extraction were all carried out with Decombinator tools. TCRs above a frequency of 2 per 1,000, corresponding to the top 1% of the tumor frequency distribution, were defined as expanded. Expanded tumor TCRs were classed as regional if statistically deemed absent (corrected P<0.05) from at least one tumor region, otherwise ubiquitous. Rényi diversity was computed with the R vegan package after subsampling each repertoire 100 times to 5,000 TCRs. To build CDR3 similarity networks, amino acid triplet string-kernel similarity was used, and CDR3s were connected when their pairwise similarity was above 0.82. TCRdb redid the processing of the public reads, applying fastp at Q25 and MiXCR, and retained in-frame beta chains. Here each entry gathers all rows of one CDR3 protein and keeps the most common genes and DNA. The V and J calls here are based on TCRdb, not the publication. The sample table shows around 9,300 distinct CDR3 sequences, and approximately 6% are seen once. Of the sample, 25% to 30% is held by the ten largest clones.

Findings and caveats that apply to the study as a whole: A correlation was observed between the number of expanded intratumoral alpha and beta TCRs and the tumor nonsynonymous mutation count. Confirming at a functional level the hypothesis that regional TCRs recognize regional mutations was considered to require additional single-cell paired TCR alpha and beta sequencing. Counts of ubiquitous and regional expanded TCRs correlated with counts of ubiquitous and regional nonsynonymous mutations, respectively. TCR-seq coverage of tumor T cells was estimated to be only around 7.3% for alpha chains and about 12% for beta chains.

This clonotype counts as medium-sized (0.01 to 0.1%). This clone's antigen is unknown. No much larger clone exists at a distance of one base, and base qualities are not known. The germline V gene provides CDR1 SGHRS and CDR2 YFSETQ. From V the trimming removes 2 bases and from J it removes 8 bases, while the gene matches leave 5 bases of the junction unaccounted for. The CDR3 runs 14 amino acids, cysteine and phenylalanine included. Only the CDR3 region is kept as DNA, spanning 42 bases read in frame from base 1. The sample here was lung tumor tissue, taken at surgery. The clonotype originates from a male donor with early-stage non-small cell lung cancer. The chain couples TRBV5-1 to TRBJ1-5; 9 central bases correspond to TRBD1. The DNA sequence follows: TGCGCCAGCAGCTTAGGACAGGGGAACGAGCCCCAGCATTTT. The encoded protein is CASSLGQGNEPQHF.